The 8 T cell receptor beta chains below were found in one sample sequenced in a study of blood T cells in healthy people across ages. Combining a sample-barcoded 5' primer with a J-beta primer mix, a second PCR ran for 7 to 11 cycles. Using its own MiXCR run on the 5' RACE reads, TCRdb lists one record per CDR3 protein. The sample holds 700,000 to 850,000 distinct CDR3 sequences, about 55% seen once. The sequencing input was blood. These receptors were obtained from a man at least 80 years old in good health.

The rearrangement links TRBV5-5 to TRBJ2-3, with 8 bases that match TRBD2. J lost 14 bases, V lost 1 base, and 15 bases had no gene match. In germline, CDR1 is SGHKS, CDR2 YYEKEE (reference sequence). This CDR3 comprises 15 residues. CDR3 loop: CASSLSPSGHRDAYF. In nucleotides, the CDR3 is TGTGCCAGCAGCTTGAGTCCTAGCGGGCACAGAGACGCGTATTTT.

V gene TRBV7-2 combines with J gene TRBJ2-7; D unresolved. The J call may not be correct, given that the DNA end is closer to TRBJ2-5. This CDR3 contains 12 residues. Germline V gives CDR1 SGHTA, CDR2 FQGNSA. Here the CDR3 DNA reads TGTGCCAGCAGCTTAATGGCACAGACCCAGTACTTC. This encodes CASSLMAQTQYF.

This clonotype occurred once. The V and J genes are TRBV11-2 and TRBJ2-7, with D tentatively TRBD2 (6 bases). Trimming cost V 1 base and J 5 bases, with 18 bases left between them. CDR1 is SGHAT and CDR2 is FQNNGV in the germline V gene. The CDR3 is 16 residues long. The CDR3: CASSLVPRLVSHEQYF. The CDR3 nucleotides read TGTGCCAGCAGCTTAGTCCCTCGACTAGTTTCCCACGAGCAGTACTTC.

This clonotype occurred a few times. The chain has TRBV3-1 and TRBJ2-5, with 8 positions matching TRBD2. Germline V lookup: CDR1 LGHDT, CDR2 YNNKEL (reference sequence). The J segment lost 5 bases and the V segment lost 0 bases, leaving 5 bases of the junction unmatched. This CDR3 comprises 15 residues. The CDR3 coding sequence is TGTGCCAGCAGCCAAGATGAGACTAGCGACGAGACCCAGTACTTC. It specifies CASSQDETSDETQYF.

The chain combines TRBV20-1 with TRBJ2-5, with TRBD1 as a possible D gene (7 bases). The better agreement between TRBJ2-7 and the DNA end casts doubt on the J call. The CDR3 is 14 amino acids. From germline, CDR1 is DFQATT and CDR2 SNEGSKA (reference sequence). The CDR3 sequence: CSAGGTANPYEQYF. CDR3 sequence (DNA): TGCAGTGCTGGAGGGACAGCCAACCCCTACGAGCAGTACTTC.

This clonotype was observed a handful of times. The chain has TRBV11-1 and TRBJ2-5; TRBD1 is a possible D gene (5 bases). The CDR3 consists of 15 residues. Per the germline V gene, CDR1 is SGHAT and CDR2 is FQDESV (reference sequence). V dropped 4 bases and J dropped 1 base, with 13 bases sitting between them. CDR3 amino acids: CASSSRVGFQETQYF. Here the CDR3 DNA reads TGTGCCAGCAGCTCCAGGGTCGGCTTCCAAGAGACCCAGTACTTC.

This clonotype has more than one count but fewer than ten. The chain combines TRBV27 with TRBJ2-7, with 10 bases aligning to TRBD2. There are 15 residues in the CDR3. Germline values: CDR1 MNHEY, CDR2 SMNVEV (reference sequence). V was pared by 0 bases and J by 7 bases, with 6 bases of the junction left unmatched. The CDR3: CASSLSAGGSWEQYF. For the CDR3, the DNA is TGTGCCAGCAGTTTATCAGCGGGAGGGTCGTGGGAGCAGTACTTC.

In nucleotides, the CDR3 is TGTGCCAGCAGTTATTGGGACAGGGGAACAGATACGCAGTATTTT. The encoded protein is CASSYWDRGTDTQYF. The V call is TRBV6-5, the J call TRBJ2-3, with TRBD1 matching over 10 bases. The CDR3 totals 15 residues. Germline CDR1 reads MNHEY; CDR2 reads SVGAGI. The V gene end was trimmed by 3 bases and the J gene end by 3 bases; junction bases not matched to a gene: 3.